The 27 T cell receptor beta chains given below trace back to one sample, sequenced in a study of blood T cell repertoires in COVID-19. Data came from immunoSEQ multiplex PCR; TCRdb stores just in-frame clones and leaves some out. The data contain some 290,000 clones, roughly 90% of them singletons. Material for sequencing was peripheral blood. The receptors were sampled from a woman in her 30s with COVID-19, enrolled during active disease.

For the CDR3, the DNA is TGTGCCTGGAGTGTATCAGGGGTCGGAAACACCATATATTTT. Residues: CAWSVSGVGNTIYF. V gene TRBV30 combines with J gene TRBJ1-3; TRBD1 might be the D (6 bases). V was cut by 0 bases and J by 4 bases, with 10 bases left in between. Per germline, CDR1 GTSNPN and CDR2 SVGIG (reference sequence). The length of the CDR3 is 14 residues.

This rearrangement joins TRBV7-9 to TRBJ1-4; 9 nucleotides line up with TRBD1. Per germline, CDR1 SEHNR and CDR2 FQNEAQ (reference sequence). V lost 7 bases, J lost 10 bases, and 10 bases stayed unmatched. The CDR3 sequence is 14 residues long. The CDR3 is CASTGVGQGGKLFF. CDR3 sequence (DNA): TGTGCCAGCACCGGGGTGGGACAGGGAGGAAAACTGTTTTTT.

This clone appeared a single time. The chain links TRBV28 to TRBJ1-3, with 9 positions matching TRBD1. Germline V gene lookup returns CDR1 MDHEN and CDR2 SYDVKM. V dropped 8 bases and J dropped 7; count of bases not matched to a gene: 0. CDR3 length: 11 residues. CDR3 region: CASGTGNTIYF. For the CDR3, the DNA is TGTGCCAGCGGGACAGGGAACACCATATATTTT.

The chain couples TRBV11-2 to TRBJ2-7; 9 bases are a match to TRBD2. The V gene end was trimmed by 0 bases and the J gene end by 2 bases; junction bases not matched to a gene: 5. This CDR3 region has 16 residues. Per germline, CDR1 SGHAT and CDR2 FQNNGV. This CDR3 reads CASSLDSASGAYEQYF. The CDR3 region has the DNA TGTGCCAGCAGCTTAGATAGCGCTAGCGGGGCCTACGAGCAGTACTTC.

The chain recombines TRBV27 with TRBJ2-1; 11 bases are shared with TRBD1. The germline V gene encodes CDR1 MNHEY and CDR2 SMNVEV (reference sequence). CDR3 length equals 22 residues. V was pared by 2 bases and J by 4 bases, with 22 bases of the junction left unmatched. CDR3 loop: CASSLPRTGGWGSGSRYNEQFF. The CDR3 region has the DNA TGTGCCAGCAGTTTACCTCGGACAGGGGGCTGGGGTAGCGGGAGCAGGTACAATGAGCAGTTCTTC.

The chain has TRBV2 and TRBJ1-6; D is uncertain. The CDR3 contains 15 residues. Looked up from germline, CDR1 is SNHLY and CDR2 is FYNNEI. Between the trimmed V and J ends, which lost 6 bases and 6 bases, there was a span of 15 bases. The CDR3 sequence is CASSPTDSFNSPLHF. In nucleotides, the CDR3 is TGTGCCAGCAGCCCGACGGACTCGTTTAATTCACCCCTCCACTTT.

CDR3 residues: CASSLAGGPYEQFF. For the CDR3, the DNA is TGTGCCAGCAGTCTAGCGGGAGGGCCCTATGAGCAGTTCTTC. The gene calls are TRBV7-3 and TRBJ2-1, with 12 nucleotides matching TRBD2. The CDR3 length is 14 residues. V trimming: 6 bases; J trimming: 8 bases; junction bases outside the gene matches: 5. CDR1 is SGHTA, CDR2 FQGTGA, per germline.

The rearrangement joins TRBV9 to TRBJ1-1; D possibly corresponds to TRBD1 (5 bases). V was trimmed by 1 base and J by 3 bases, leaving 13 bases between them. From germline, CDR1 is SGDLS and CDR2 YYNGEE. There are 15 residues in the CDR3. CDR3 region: CASSVSGQEDTEAFF. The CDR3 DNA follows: TGTGCCAGCAGCGTATCCGGACAAGAGGACACTGAAGCTTTCTTT.

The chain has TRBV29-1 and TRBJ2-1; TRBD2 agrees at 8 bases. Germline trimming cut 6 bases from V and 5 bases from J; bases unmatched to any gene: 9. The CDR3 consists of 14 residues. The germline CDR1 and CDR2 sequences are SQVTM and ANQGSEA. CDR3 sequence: CSVAGRREDNEQFF. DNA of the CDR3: TGCAGCGTCGCCGGGAGGCGGGAGGACAATGAGCAGTTCTTC.

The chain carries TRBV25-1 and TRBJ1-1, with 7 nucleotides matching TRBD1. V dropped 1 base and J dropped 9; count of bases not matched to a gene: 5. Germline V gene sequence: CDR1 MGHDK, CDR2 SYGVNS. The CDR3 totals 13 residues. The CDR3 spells CASSESGTVKAFF. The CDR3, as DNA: TGTGCCAGCAGTGAATCCGGGACAGTCAAAGCTTTCTTT.

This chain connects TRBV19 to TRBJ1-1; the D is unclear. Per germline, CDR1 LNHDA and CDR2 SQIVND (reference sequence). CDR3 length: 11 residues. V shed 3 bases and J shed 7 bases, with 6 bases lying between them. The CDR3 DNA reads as TGTGCCAGTAGTATCACAGATGAAGCTTTCTTT. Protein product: CASSITDEAFF.

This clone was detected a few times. The CDR3 loop is CASSYSLNTEAFF. CDR3 sequence (DNA): TGTGCCAGCAGCTATTCATTGAACACTGAAGCTTTCTTT. The chain employs TRBV7-2 and TRBJ1-1; no reliable D call. CDR3 length: 13 amino acids. Germline V gene sequence: CDR1 SGHTA, CDR2 FQGNSA. V lost 4 bases to trimming and J lost 0 bases, with 6 bases between them.

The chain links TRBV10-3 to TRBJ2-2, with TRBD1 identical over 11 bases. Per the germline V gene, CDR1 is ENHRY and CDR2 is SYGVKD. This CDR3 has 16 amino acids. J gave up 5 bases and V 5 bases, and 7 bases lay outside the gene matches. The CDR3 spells CAISPGTGGYTGELFF. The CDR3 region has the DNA TGTGCCATCAGTCCCGGGACAGGGGGTTATACCGGGGAGCTGTTTTTT.

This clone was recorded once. CDR3: CSAGSPTNEKLFF. In DNA form, the CDR3 reads TGCAGCGCCGGTTCCCCAACTAATGAAAAACTGTTTTTT. J is TRBJ1-4 and V is TRBV29-1, with D unclear. Deletions cut 7 bases from V and 0 bases from J, with 9 bases between. The germline V gene encodes CDR1 SQVTM and CDR2 ANQGSEA. This CDR3 is 13 amino acids long.

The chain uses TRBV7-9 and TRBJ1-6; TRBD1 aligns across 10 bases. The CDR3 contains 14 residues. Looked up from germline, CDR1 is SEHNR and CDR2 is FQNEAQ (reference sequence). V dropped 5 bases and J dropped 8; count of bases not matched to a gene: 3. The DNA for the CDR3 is TGTGCCAGCAGCCCTGGGACAGGGGATTCACCCCTCCACTTT. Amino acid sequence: CASSPGTGDSPLHF.

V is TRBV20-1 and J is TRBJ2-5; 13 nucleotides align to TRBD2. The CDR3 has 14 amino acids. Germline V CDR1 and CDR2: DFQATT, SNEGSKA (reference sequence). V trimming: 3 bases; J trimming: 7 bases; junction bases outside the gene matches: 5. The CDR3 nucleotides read TGCAGTGCTAGTCGACTAGCGGGAGGAGCGACCCAGTACTTC. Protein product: CSASRLAGGATQYF.

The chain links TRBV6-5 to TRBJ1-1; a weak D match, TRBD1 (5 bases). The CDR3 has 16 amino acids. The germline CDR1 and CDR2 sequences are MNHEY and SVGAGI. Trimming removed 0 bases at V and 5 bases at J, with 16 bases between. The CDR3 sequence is CASSYSVAGGRTEAFF. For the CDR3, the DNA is TGTGCCAGCAGTTACTCGGTCGCGGGGGGAAGGACTGAAGCTTTCTTT.

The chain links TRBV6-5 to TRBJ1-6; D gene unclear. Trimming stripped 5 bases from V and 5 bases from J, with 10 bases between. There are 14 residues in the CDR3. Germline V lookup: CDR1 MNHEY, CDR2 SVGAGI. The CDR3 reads CASSPPFDNSPLHF. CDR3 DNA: TGTGCCAGCAGTCCCCCCTTTGATAATTCACCCCTCCACTTT.

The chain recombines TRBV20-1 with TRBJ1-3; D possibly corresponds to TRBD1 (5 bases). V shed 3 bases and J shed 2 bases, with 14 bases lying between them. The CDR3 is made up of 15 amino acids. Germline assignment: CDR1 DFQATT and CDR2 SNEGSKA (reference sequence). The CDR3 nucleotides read TGCAGTGCTAGTCCGGGGGAGGGTGCTGGAAACACCATATATTTT. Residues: CSASPGEGAGNTIYF.

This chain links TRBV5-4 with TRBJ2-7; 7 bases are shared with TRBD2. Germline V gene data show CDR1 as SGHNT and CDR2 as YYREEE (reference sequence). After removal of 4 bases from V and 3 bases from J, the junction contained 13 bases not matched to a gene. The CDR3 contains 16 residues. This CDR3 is CASSPEPGLKYYEQYF. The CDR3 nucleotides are TGTGCCAGCAGCCCGGAACCGGGACTAAAATACTACGAGCAGTACTTC.

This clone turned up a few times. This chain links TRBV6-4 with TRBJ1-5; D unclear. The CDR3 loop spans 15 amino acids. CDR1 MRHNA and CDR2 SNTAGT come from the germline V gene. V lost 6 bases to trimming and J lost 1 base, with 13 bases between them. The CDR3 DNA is TGTGCCAGCAGCGCCGAACACGGGAGCAATCAGCCCCAGCATTTT. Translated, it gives CASSAEHGSNQPQHF.

CDR3 nucleotide sequence: TGCGCCAGCAGCTCACCGGGACAGGGGGCCTACGAGCAGTACTTC. Amino acids: CASSSPGQGAYEQYF. This sequence joins TRBV5-1 and TRBJ2-7; 11 bases align to TRBD1. Trimming cost V 3 bases and J 2 bases; bases outside gene matches: 4. Looked up from germline, CDR1 is SGHRS and CDR2 is YFSETQ. The CDR3 sequence is 15 residues long.

The CDR3 region is CASSPGLGITDTQYF. In DNA, the CDR3 is TGTGCCAGCAGCCCGGGACTAGGGATAACAGATACGCAGTATTTT. V usage is TRBV7-3 and J usage is TRBJ2-3, with 8 bases fitting TRBD2. Losses at the gene ends were 5 bases for V and 3 bases for J; bases not matched to a gene: 7. Germline V gene data show CDR1 as SGHTA and CDR2 as FQGTGA. The CDR3 consists of 15 residues. Based on the CDR3 plus reference TRBV7-3 and TRBJ2-3, the full variable domain is GAGVSQTPSNKVTEKGKYVELRCDPISGHTALYWYRQSLGQGPEFLIYFQGTGAADDSGLPNDRFFAVRPEGSVSTLKIQRTERGDSAVYLCASSPGLGITDTQYFGPGTRLTVL.

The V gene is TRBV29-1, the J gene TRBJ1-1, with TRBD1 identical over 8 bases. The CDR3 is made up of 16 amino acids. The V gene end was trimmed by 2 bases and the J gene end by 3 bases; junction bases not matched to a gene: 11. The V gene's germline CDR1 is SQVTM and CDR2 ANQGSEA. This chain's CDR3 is CSVETPTGALDTEAFF. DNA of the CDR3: TGCAGCGTTGAAACTCCGACAGGGGCCTTGGACACTGAAGCTTTCTTT.

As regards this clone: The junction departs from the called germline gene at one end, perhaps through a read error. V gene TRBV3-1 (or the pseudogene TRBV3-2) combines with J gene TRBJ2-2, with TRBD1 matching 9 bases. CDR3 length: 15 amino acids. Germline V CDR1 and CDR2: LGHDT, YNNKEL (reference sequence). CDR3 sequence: CASSQEGQGFGGLFF. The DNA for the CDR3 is TGTGCCAGCAGCCAAGAAGGACAGGGGTTCGGGGGGCTGTTTTTT.

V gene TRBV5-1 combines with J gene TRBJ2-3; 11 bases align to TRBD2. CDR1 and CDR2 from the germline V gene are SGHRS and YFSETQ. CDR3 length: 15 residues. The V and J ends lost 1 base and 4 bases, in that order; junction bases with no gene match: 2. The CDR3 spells CASSLLAGGPDTQYF. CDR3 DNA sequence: TGCGCCAGCAGCTTGCTAGCGGGAGGACCAGATACGCAGTATTTT.

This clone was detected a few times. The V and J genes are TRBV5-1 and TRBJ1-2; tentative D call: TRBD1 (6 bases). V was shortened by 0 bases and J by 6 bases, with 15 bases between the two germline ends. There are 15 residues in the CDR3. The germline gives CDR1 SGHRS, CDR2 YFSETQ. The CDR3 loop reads CASSLGGQRGDGYTF. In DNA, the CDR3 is TGCGCCAGCAGCTTGGGGGGACAACGAGGCGATGGCTACACCTTC. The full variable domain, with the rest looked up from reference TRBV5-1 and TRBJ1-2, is KAGVTQTPRYLIKTRGQQVTLSCSPISGHRSVSWYQQTPGQGLQFLFEYFSETQRNKGNFPGRFSGRQFSNSRSEMNVSTLELGDSALYLCASSLGGQRGDGYTFGSGTRLTVV.